A selection of T cell receptor beta chains follows, all from one sample in a study of T cell repertoires in cytomegalovirus infection. Their cognate antigens are unknown. From the reads, TCRdb called clonotypes with MiXCR, one entry per CDR3 protein. The table records some 920,000 distinct CDR3 sequences, roughly 31% of them present only once. The sequencing used cultured CD8+ T cells from PBMCs, collected from culture after CMV antigen stimulation. The receptors were sampled from a human donor in good health (CMV status not recorded). Some clones in this sample may be carry-over from other donors' samples. Each CDR3 is given with its conserved first and last residue. Each record gives: clone size, J gene, D gene, V gene, CDR3 protein, CDR3 DNA. D genes are given only for firm matches. Clone sizes are given selectively: once, few, many, or a class where the clone is expanded.

>many|TRBJ1-4|.|TRBV5-8
CASSRGLDLGGLRDEKLFF
TGTGCCAGCAGCCGAGGTTTGGACTTAGGAGGTTTGAGAGATGAAAAACTGTTTTTT
>.|TRBJ2-1|TRBD1|TRBV27
CASSPSRTGSYNEQFF
TGTGCCAGCAGTCCATCCAGGACAGGGTCCTACAATGAGCAGTTCTTC
>many|TRBJ1-5|.|TRBV7-2
CASSQLPDFGNQPQHF
TGTGCCAGCAGCCAACTCCCCGACTTCGGCAATCAGCCCCAGCATTTT
>few|TRBJ2-1|.|TRBV28
CASSPLGSTYNEQFF
TGTGCCAGCAGCCCTTTAGGCAGTACCTACAATGAGCAGTTCTTC
>.|TRBJ1-1|TRBD1|TRBV27
CASQIVQGANTEAFF
TGTGCCAGCCAAATAGTCCAGGGGGCGAACACTGAAGCTTTCTTT
>few|TRBJ2-6|.|TRBV12-3/TRBV12-4
CASMDSYSGANVLTF
TGTGCCAGCATGGACAGTTACTCTGGGGCCAACGTCCTGACTTTC
>few|TRBJ2-5|TRBD2|TRBV7-7
CASSRSGGTSGLQETQYF
TGTGCTAGCAGCCGTAGCGGGGGAACCTCGGGTTTACAAGAGACCCAGTACTTC
>.|TRBJ2-7|TRBD1|TRBV6-1
CASSEEFQGAGYEQYF
TGTGCCAGCAGTGAAGAGTTCCAGGGGGCGGGGTACGAGCAGTACTTC
>few|TRBJ1-1|.|TRBV7-9
CASREMDSPTEAFF
TGTGCCAGCAGGGAAATGGACAGCCCCACTGAAGCTTTCTTT
>.|TRBJ2-5|TRBD2|TRBV12-3/TRBV12-4
CASSSSGGGPGGTQYF
TGTGCCAGCAGCTCCTCTGGCGGGGGGCCGGGGGGGACCCAGTACTTC
>many|TRBJ2-7|TRBD2|TRBV7-2
CASSHSGDPLPYEQYF
TGTGCCAGCAGTCATAGCGGGGACCCACTGCCATACGAGCAGTACTTC
>few|TRBJ2-7|TRBD1|TRBV4-1
CASRLGTGGYEQYF
TGCGCCAGCAGGTTAGGGACAGGGGGCTACGAGCAGTACTTC
>.|TRBJ1-2|.|TRBV7-2
CASSPWEYGYTF
TGTGCCAGCAGCCCCTGGGAATATGGCTACACCTTC
>many|TRBJ2-1|TRBD1|TRBV10-3
CATRTGAYNEQFF
TGTGCCACCCGGACAGGGGCCTACAATGAGCAGTTCTTC
>.|TRBJ1-6|.|TRBV7-6
CASGKGGDNSPLHF
TGTGCCAGCGGAAAGGGAGGGGATAATTCACCCCTCCACTTT
>once|TRBJ2-3|.|TRBV6-8
CASPPGGGTQYF
TGTGCCAGCCCACCAGGGGGGGGTACGCAGTATTTT
>.|TRBJ1-1|.|TRBV5-4
CASSLEQGNIEAFF
TGTGCCAGCAGCTTGGAACAGGGTAATATTGAAGCTTTCTTT
>few|TRBJ2-2|TRBD1|TRBV2
CASSDPGQGRPGELFF
TGTGCCAGCAGTGATCCGGGACAGGGGAGGCCCGGGGAGCTGTTTTTT
>.|TRBJ2-5|.|TRBV19
CASTASWGQETQYF
TGTGCCAGTACGGCTAGTTGGGGGCAAGAGACCCAGTACTTC
>once|TRBJ2-7|TRBD1|TRBV5-5
CASSHGTGSEQYF
TGTGCCAGCAGCCACGGGACAGGGAGCGAGCAGTACTTC
>.|TRBJ1-1|TRBD1|TRBV19
CASSPQGEYTEAFF
TGTGCCAGTAGTCCCCAGGGGGAGTACACTGAAGCTTTCTTT
>few|TRBJ2-1|TRBD2|TRBV20-1
CSALSGGRRYNEQFF
TGCAGTGCCCTTAGCGGGGGCCGGCGGTACAATGAGCAGTTCTTC
>few|TRBJ2-7|.|TRBV19
CASSTGRSYEQYF
TGTGCCAGTAGTACCGGACGGTCCTACGAGCAGTACTTC
>few|TRBJ2-3|TRBD1|TRBV12-3/TRBV12-4
CASSLGDRDTQYF
TGTGCCAGCAGTTTAGGGGACAGGGATACGCAGTATTTT
>.|TRBJ2-1|.|TRBV14
CASSNQGRMGNEQFF
TGTGCCAGCAGCAACCAGGGCCGGATGGGGAATGAGCAGTTCTTC
>.|TRBJ1-1|.|TRBV9
CASSVDPGHWVNTEAFF
TGTGCCAGCAGCGTCGACCCAGGACACTGGGTGAACACTGAAGCTTTCTTT
>.|TRBJ2-2|.|TRBV24-1
CATNEPTAGGELFF
TGTGCCACCAATGAACCGACAGCCGGCGGGGAGCTGTTTTTT
>many|TRBJ1-1|.|TRBV12-3/TRBV12-4
CASIETGGTEAFF
TGTGCCAGCATCGAGACGGGGGGGACTGAAGCTTTCTTT
>.|TRBJ2-3|TRBD2|TRBV27
CASSLWLAGGTDTQYF
TGTGCCAGCAGTTTATGGCTAGCGGGGGGAACAGATACGCAGTATTTT
>.|TRBJ1-5|.|TRBV7-6
CANSPGRLNQPQHF
TGTGCCAACAGCCCTGGCAGGTTAAATCAGCCCCAGCATTTT
>.|TRBJ2-3|.|TRBV6-2/TRBV6-3
CASRDTLADTQYF
TGTGCCAGCAGAGACACCCTGGCGGATACGCAGTATTTT
>.|TRBJ2-5|.|TRBV19
CASSIKGGAETQYF
TGTGCCAGTAGTATCAAGGGGGGGGCCGAGACCCAGTACTTC